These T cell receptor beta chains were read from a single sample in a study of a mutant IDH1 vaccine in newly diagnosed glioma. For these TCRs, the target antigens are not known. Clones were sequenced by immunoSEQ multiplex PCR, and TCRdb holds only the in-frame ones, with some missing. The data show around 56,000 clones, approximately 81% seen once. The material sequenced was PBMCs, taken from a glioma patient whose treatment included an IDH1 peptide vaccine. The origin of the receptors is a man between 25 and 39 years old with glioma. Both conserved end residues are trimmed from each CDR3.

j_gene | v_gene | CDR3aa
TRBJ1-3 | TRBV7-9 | ASLDSDSGNTIY
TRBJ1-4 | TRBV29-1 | SVGNDEKLF
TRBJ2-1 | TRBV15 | ATSKDSNNEQF
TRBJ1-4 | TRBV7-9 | ASSLYGGGGEKLF
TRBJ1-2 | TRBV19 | ASTGLNYGYT
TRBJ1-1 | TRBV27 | ASSLNTGNTEAF
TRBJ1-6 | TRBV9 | ASRGQGNNSPLH
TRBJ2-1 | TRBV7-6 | ASSLEAGNYNEQF
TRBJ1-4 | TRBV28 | ASSPLGAANEKLF
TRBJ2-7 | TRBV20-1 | SARRGTEQY
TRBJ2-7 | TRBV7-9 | ASSVEPHRAYEQY
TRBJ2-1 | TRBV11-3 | ASSLGLAGYNEQF
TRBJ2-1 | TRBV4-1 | ASSQVGQGRANEQF
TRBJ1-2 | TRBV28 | ASTEGGRGLYGYT
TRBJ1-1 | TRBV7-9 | ASSFPGQGGTEAF
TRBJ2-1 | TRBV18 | ASSPQGNEQF
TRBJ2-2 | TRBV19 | ASSIAGAPGTGELF
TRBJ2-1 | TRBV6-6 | ASSYTGTKNEQF
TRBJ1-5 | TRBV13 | ASSHWDGGPQH